This T cell receptor (beta chain) was found in a study of vaccination and CD4 T cells after COVID-19. Findings and limits, study-wide: Convalescent patients displayed spike mono-reactivity in 304 of 307 vaccine-specific clones.

Concerning this clonotype: Antigen: not known.

Regarding treatment: roughly 11-day PBMC culture with coronavirus spike peptide pools or control peptides (ViraFEST assay). Recorded positive PCR dates fall between March and December 2020, preceding US Alpha, Beta and Delta variants. Half-medium changes with fresh IL-2 medium occurred on days 3 and 7. With the Oncomine TCR Beta short-read assay, DNA from cultured CD4+ T cells was sequenced. TCRdb reprocessed the PCR reads via MiXCR and lists one record per CDR3 protein. This sample has fewer than 25,000 distinct CDR3 sequences; 42% occur once, and the top ten carry roughly 6.3%. Germline CDR1 SGHVS, CDR2 FQNEAQ. The CDR3 has 15 amino acids. V gave up 5 bases and J gave up 14 bases; unmatched junction bases: 10.

This chain connects TRBV7-8 to TRBJ2-3; 16 nucleotides agree with TRBD2. Sequencing was performed on CD4+ T cells from blood, cultured in vitro, taken before SARS-CoV-2 vaccination. The source of this sequence is a human donor who had recovered from COVID-19. CDR3 nucleotide sequence: TGTGCCAGCAGCATCACCGGGACTAGCGGGGGGGAGGGGTATTTT. It translates to CASSITGTSGGEGYF.